The 31 T cell receptor beta chains in this list originate from one sample, sequenced in a study of T cell clonality in common variable immunodeficiency. Measured with immunoSEQ multiplex PCR; TCRdb has only the in-frame clones, and not every one. The profile covers some 60,000 clones, none occurring a single time. The specimen was peripheral blood mononuclear cells. All receptors derive from a person aged 18 to 75 in good health.

Comment on this clone: This may come from a read error, since a much larger clone is one base off. The read terminates 3 residues before the CDR3 end, so the remaining end is supplied by the germline J gene. The genes are TRBV2 and TRBJ1-4; D might be TRBD1 (6 bases). Trimming stripped 6 bases from V and 10 bases from J, with 15 bases between. Germline lookup yields CDR1 SNHLY and CDR2 FYNNEI. This CDR3 region has 13 residues. The chain's CDR3 is CASRDSREGKLFF. The part of the CDR3 DNA that was read is TGTGCCAGCAGGGACAGCCGAGAGGGAAAA.

This clone was detected ten times or more. The read ends 3 residues early relative to the CDR3; the germline J gene fills the gap. The J gene is TRBJ1-6, the V gene TRBV30; 7 bases map to TRBD1. The germline V gene encodes CDR1 GTSNPN and CDR2 SVGIG (reference sequence). The CDR3 runs 15 residues. Losses at the gene ends were 3 bases for V and 6 bases for J; bases not matched to a gene: 8. CDR3 DNA, as far as it was read: TGTGCCTGGAGCGCCCCAGGGGGGTTTAATTCACCC. Its translation is CAWSAPGGFNSP. The CDR3, in full, reads CAWSAPGGFNSPLHF.

In this sample, this clone turned up many times. The read falls 3 residues short of the CDR3 end, and the missing part is taken from the germline J gene. This chain connects TRBV20-1 to TRBJ2-2, with D possibly being TRBD2 (5 bases). The length of the CDR3 is 13 residues. V lost 7 bases and J 5 bases, leaving 14 bases between the germline ends. Per germline, CDR1 DFQATT and CDR2 SNEGSKA (reference sequence). The sequenced CDR3 bases are TGCAGTGGGGCGTCACCGGGGACCGGGGAG. Its protein is CSGASPGTGE. The whole CDR3 reads CSGASPGTGELFF.

This clone was observed at least ten times. Sequencing ends 3 residues short of the CDR3 end; the germline J gene provides the rest. V and J are TRBV18 and TRBJ2-3; D is possibly TRBD1 (6 bases). CDR1 and CDR2 from the germline V gene are KGHSH and LQKENI. Trimming removed 6 bases at V and 5 bases at J, with 12 bases between. The CDR3 consists of 13 residues. The CDR3 bases that were read are TGTGCCAGCTCTCCGACAGGACAAGATACG. Amino acid sequence: CASSPTGQDT. The full CDR3 sequence reads CASSPTGQDTQYF.

This clone was counted ten times or more. The CDR3 extends 3 residues past the end of the read, so its final part is completed from the germline J gene. The genes are TRBV5-4 and TRBJ2-1; 9 bases map to TRBD2. This CDR3 is 15 amino acids long. Germline loops: CDR1 SGHNT, CDR2 YYREEE (reference sequence). V was clipped by 2 bases and J by 5 bases; unmatched bases: 5. The CDR3 protein is CASSFVAGVHNEQFF. The CDR3 DNA, read in part, is TGTGCCAGCAGCTTTGTAGCGGGAGTTCACAATGAG. Drawing the rest from reference TRBV5-4 and TRBJ2-1, the complete variable domain is ETGVTQSPTHLIKTRGQQVTLRCSSQSGHNTVSWYQQALGQGPQFIFQYYREEENGRGNFPPRFSGLQFPNYSSELNVNALELDDSALYLCASSFVAGVHNEQFFGPGTRLTVL.

This clone was recorded many times. The read is 3 residues too short to cover the CDR3 end, so that end is filled in from the germline J gene. The chain links TRBV19 to TRBJ2-7; D is unclear. V was clipped by 1 base and J by 4 bases, with 8 bases between them. This CDR3 spans 13 amino acids. Germline loops: CDR1 LNHDA, CDR2 SQIVND (reference sequence). This CDR3 reads CASSIGLRYEQYF. CDR3 DNA, as far as it was read: TGTGCCAGTAGTATAGGACTCCGGTACGAG. Using reference TRBV19 and TRBJ2-7 for the parts outside the CDR3, the full variable domain is DGGITQSPKYLFRKEGQNVTLSCEQNLNHDAMYWYRQDPGQGLRLIYYSQIVNDFQKGDIAEGYSVSREKKESFPLTVTSAQKNPTAFYLCASSIGLRYEQYFGPGTRLTVT.

This clone was counted at least ten times. The sequenced fragment ends 3 residues before the CDR3 boundary, so the rest is inferred from the germline J gene. This chain connects TRBV30 to TRBJ2-5; tentatively, D is TRBD2 (7 bases). The CDR3 extends over 12 amino acids. The germline V gene encodes CDR1 GTSNPN and CDR2 SVGIG (reference sequence). V gave up 4 bases and J gave up 3 bases, with 9 bases separating them. CDR3 amino acids: CAWKGGEETQYF. CDR3 DNA, as far as it was read: TGTGCCTGGAAAGGGGGGGAAGAGACC.

In its sample, this clone was seen a few times. Read sequence stops 3 residues before the CDR3 end, and the germline J gene provides the missing end. Within the sample, other DNA sequences also encode this same CDR3. The gene calls are TRBV5-1 and TRBJ2-7; maybe TRBD2 (6 bases). Per germline, CDR1 SGHRS and CDR2 YFSETQ. V was pared by 4 bases and J by 4 bases, with 12 bases between. CDR3 size: 13 residues. The chain's CDR3 is CASSLVGGYEQYF. The sequenced part of the CDR3 DNA is TGCGCCAGCAGCCTTGTCGGAGGGTACGAG.

This clone has a count of ten or more. The CDR3 end is not reached by the read, which stops 3 residues before it; the germline J gene fills it in. The rearrangement joins TRBV30 to TRBJ1-5; 7 bases fit TRBD1. Germline V CDR1 and CDR2: GTSNPN, SVGIG (reference sequence). Trimming took 2 bases from V and 6 from J; bases not matched to a gene: 7. The CDR3 is made up of 14 amino acids. The sequenced CDR3 bases are TGTGCCTGGAGTCAAGGCAGGGGGGTTCAGCCC. It yields the protein CAWSQGRGVQP. The entire CDR3 protein is CAWSQGRGVQPQHF. The variable domain in full, with the rest retrieved from reference TRBV30 and TRBJ1-5, is SQTIHQWPATLVQPVGSPLSLECTVEGTSNPNLYWYRQAAGRGLQLLFYSVGIGQISSEVPQNLSASRPQDRQFILSSKKLLLSDSGFYLCAWSQGRGVQPQHFGDGTRLSIL.

Many counts were recorded for this clone. The CDR3 is cut off 3 residues early in the read; its end comes from the germline J gene. The V and J genes are TRBV28 and TRBJ2-5; D perhaps matches TRBD1 (6 bases). The CDR3 loop spans 13 amino acids. The V gene lost 6 bases and the J gene lost 5 bases, with 13 bases spanning the gap. Germline CDR1 is MDHEN and CDR2 is SYDVKM. CDR3 residues: CASRLQGPETQYF. The DNA read from the CDR3 is TGTGCCAGCAGACTACAGGGTCCGGAGACC.

This clone was detected many times. CDR3 bases read: TGTGCCTGGAGTCCCCCCCTTCGGGGGTACAGTAACTATGGC. Its translation is CAWSPPLRGYSNYG. The full CDR3 protein is CAWSPPLRGYSNYGYTF. This chain joins TRBV30 and TRBJ1-2; D is possibly TRBD1 (5 bases). The read ends 3 residues shy of where the CDR3 ends; the end is completed using the germline J gene. Germline loops: CDR1 GTSNPN, CDR2 SVGIG (reference sequence). Trimming stripped 2 bases from V and 1 base from J, with 20 bases between. The CDR3 sequence is 17 residues long.

This clone was seen ten or more times. The read stops 3 residues short of the end of the CDR3; the missing end is completed from the germline J gene. V gene TRBV30 combines with J gene TRBJ1-2; possible D gene TRBD1, 5 bases. The CDR3 covers 13 residues. Germline assignment: CDR1 GTSNPN and CDR2 SVGIG (reference sequence). The sequenced part of the CDR3 DNA is TGTGCCTGGAGTCCCCTTTGGGGGGACGGC. Protein product: CAWSPLWGDG. The full CDR3 reads CAWSPLWGDGYTF.

There are many counts of this clone. The read gets to within 3 residues of the CDR3 end, and the germline J gene fills in the rest. This chain links TRBV6-1 with TRBJ1-2, with D perhaps matching TRBD1 (5 bases). The CDR3 sequence is 15 residues long. The V and J ends lost 2 bases and 4 bases respectively, with 14 bases between them. Germline CDR1 and CDR2: MNHNS and SASEGT. The CDR3 DNA, read in part, is TGTGCCAGCAGTGAAAGGGTGGACATTTTCTATGGC. Amino acid sequence: CASSERVDIFYG. The full-length CDR3 reads as CASSERVDIFYGYTF.

This clone was recorded many times. The read stops 3 residues short of the end of the CDR3; the missing end is completed from the germline J gene. V is TRBV20-1 and J is TRBJ2-1, with 11 nucleotides matching TRBD2. After removal of 4 bases from V and 1 base from J, the junction contained 6 bases not matched to a gene. Per the germline V gene, CDR1 is DFQATT and CDR2 is SNEGSKA (reference sequence). The CDR3 is made up of 16 amino acids. The CDR3 is CSATPSSGRSYNEQFF. Incomplete CDR3 DNA: TGCAGTGCTACCCCGTCTAGCGGGAGGTCCTACAATGAG.

This clone was recorded many times. Read coverage stops 3 residues before the CDR3 terminus; the germline J gene supplies the remainder. This chain joins TRBV2 and TRBJ1-5; maybe TRBD1 (5 bases). Germline CDR1 SNHLY, CDR2 FYNNEI. Trimming pared 8 bases from V and 3 bases from J, leaving 11 bases between. CDR3 size: 13 residues. Incomplete CDR3 DNA: TGTGCCAGCGTAGGACAAAACAATCAGCCC. Translated, it gives CASVGQNNQP. The whole CDR3 region reads CASVGQNNQPQHF.

This clone showed up many times. The read ends 3 residues before the CDR3 terminus; that terminus is restored from the germline J gene. This chain joins TRBV5-4 and TRBJ2-7, with 10 bases matching TRBD1. This CDR3 has 15 residues. After removal of 4 bases from V and 2 bases from J, the junction contained 6 bases not matched to a gene. The germline V gene has CDR1 SGHNT and CDR2 YYREEE (reference sequence). Partial CDR3 DNA: TGTGCCAGCAGCGAACGACAGGGGGCAACCTACGAG. Its protein is CASSERQGATYE. The CDR3, in full, reads CASSERQGATYEQYF.

The sample holds many counts of this clone. The read ends 3 residues shy of where the CDR3 ends; the end is completed using the germline J gene. The chain has TRBV4-2 and TRBJ1-4, with D hard to call. The germline gives CDR1 LGHNA, CDR2 YNFKEQ. The CDR3 contains 16 residues. Trimming took off 0 bases at V and 7 bases at J, with 15 bases between the two ends. The sequenced CDR3 bases are TGTGCCAGCAGCCAAGAGGAAGCCACCCGGGGTGAAAAA. It translates to CASSQEEATRGEK. The whole CDR3 protein is CASSQEEATRGEKLFF.

This clone has at least ten counts. Here the CDR3 reads CSARDSYNQPQHF. The part of the CDR3 DNA that was read is TGCAGTGCCAGGGACAGTTACAATCAGCCC. The chain uses TRBV20-1 and TRBJ1-5, with TRBD1 identical over 7 bases. The read terminates 3 residues before the CDR3 end, so the remaining end is supplied by the germline J gene. The CDR3 has 13 amino acids. Germline CDR1 DFQATT, CDR2 SNEGSKA (reference sequence). The trim removed 6 bases at V and 3 bases at J, leaving 5 bases unmatched.

This clone has a count of ten or more. The read comes to an end 3 residues before the CDR3 does, leaving the germline J gene to fill in the end. The chain uses TRBV15 and TRBJ2-1; 12 nucleotides agree with TRBD2. The V and J ends lost 3 bases and 4 bases, in that order; junction bases with no gene match: 7. Germline CDR1 and CDR2: LNHNV and YYDKDF (reference sequence). The CDR3 covers 17 residues. The sequenced part of the CDR3 DNA is TGTGCCACCAGCAGCGGGACTAGCGGGTGGGGGTACAATGAG. It specifies CATSSGTSGWGYNE. The CDR3 as a whole reads CATSSGTSGWGYNEQFF.

This clone was picked up many times. The read ends 3 residues before the CDR3 terminus; that terminus is restored from the germline J gene. This sequence joins TRBV20-1 and TRBJ1-5; the match to TRBD1 covers 9 bases. CDR1 and CDR2 (germline): DFQATT, SNEGSKA (reference sequence). The V and J ends lost 0 bases and 6 bases, in that order; junction bases with no gene match: 0. The CDR3 spans 13 residues. The sequenced CDR3 bases are TGCAGTGCTAGAGAGACAGGGGGTCAGCCC. Encoded protein: CSARETGGQP. The full CDR3 sequence reads CSARETGGQPQHF.

This clone was picked up many times. Relative to the germline gene, one junction end is altered; a read error may explain this. From the germline J gene comes the end of the CDR3, since the read stops 3 residues before it. The rearrangement uses TRBV7-7 and TRBJ2-5; TRBD2 matches at 10 bases. CDR3 length equals 17 residues. Germline values: CDR1 SSHAT, CDR2 FNYEAQ (reference sequence). Partial CDR3 DNA: TGTGCTAGCAGCCAGGGTTCTAGCGGGAGTGTAGGGGAGACC. It translates to CASSQGSSGSVGET. The whole CDR3 is CASSQGSSGSVGETQYF.

This clone occurred a few times. From the germline J gene comes the end of the CDR3, since the read stops 3 residues before it. V is TRBV5-1 and J is TRBJ2-5, with TRBD2 matching over 8 bases. The CDR3 sequence is 16 residues long. V gave up 0 bases and J gave up 1 base; unmatched junction bases: 5. Germline V gene lookup returns CDR1 SGHRS and CDR2 YFSETQ. The part of the CDR3 DNA that was read is TGCGCCAGCAGCTTGGCGAGCGGGAGAACCCAAGAGACC. Protein product: CASSLASGRTQET. The complete CDR3 sequence is CASSLASGRTQETQYF.

This clone was picked up many times. CDR3 protein: CATSRQGALNYGYTF. The sequenced part of the CDR3 DNA is TGTGCCACCAGCAGACAGGGGGCGCTGAACTATGGC. The gene calls are TRBV15 and TRBJ1-2, with 8 bases identical to TRBD1. The read falls 3 residues short of the CDR3 end, and the missing part is taken from the germline J gene. The CDR3 is 15 amino acids. V dropped 2 bases and J dropped 2; count of bases not matched to a gene: 4. Germline V CDR1 and CDR2: LNHNV, YYDKDF (reference sequence). The variable domain in full, completed from reference TRBV15 and TRBJ1-2, reads DAMVIQNPRYQVTQFGKPVTLSCSQTLNHNVMYWYQQKSSQAPKLLFHYYDKDFNNEADTPDNFQSRRPNTSFCFLDIRSPGLGDTAMYLCATSRQGALNYGYTFGSGTRLTVV.

This clone was seen at least ten times. The missing CDR3 end, 3 residues past where the read stops, is filled in from the germline J gene. The chain joins TRBV18 to TRBJ2-7; D possibly corresponds to TRBD1 (6 bases). The germline V and J ends were trimmed by 2 bases and 3 bases, with 14 bases remaining between them. Germline V gene sequence: CDR1 KGHSH, CDR2 LQKENI. The CDR3 covers 15 residues. Here the CDR3 reads CASSPEAGGGYEQYF. The DNA read from the CDR3 is TGTGCCAGCTCACCAGAGGCTGGGGGCGGCTACGAG.

This clone has ten or more counts. The read is 3 residues too short to cover the CDR3 end, so that end is filled in from the germline J gene. The chain couples TRBV4-2 to TRBJ2-7, with 11 positions matching TRBD2. Germline loops: CDR1 LGHNA, CDR2 YNFKEQ. CDR3 length equals 16 residues. The ends lost 0 bases at V and 3 bases at J; junction bases unmatched: 4. The CDR3 bases that were read are TGTGCCAGCAGCCAAGAACTAGCGGGAGAGTTCTACGAG. It specifies CASSQELAGEFYE. Given in full, the CDR3 is CASSQELAGEFYEQYF.

This clone showed up many times. The read terminates 3 residues before the CDR3 end, so the remaining end is supplied by the germline J gene. This sequence joins TRBV12-3 or TRBV12-4 and TRBJ1-6; possibly TRBD1 for D (5 bases). The CDR3 has 13 amino acids. The CDR3 protein is CASRRDSVGALHF. The CDR3 DNA, read in part, is TGTGCCAGCAGACGGGACTCCGTGGGAGCC.

This clone was observed at least ten times. The sequence runs out 3 residues before the end of the CDR3; the remainder is reconstructed from the germline J gene. This sequence joins TRBV12-3 or TRBV12-4 and TRBJ2-3, with TRBD2 matching over 9 bases. CDR3 length equals 16 residues. The junction had 7 bases not matched to a gene; V was cut back by 2 bases and J by 4 bases. CDR3 protein: CASSLSSSGTADTQYF. CDR3 bases read: TGTGCCAGCAGTTTATCCTCTAGCGGGACGGCAGATACG.

Ten or more counts support this clone. The read ends 3 residues early relative to the CDR3; the germline J gene fills the gap. The chain combines TRBV30 with TRBJ2-2; D is perhaps TRBD2 (6 bases). V was shortened by 3 bases and J by 1 base, with 9 bases between the two germline ends. There are 14 residues in the CDR3. Germline V gives CDR1 GTSNPN, CDR2 SVGIG (reference sequence). Here the CDR3 reads CAWRLAGNTGELFF. Incomplete CDR3 DNA: TGTGCCTGGAGACTAGCCGGGAACACCGGGGAG.

This clone was counted many times. The read finishes 3 residues shy of the CDR3 end, and the germline J gene is used to complete it. V gene TRBV5-1 combines with J gene TRBJ2-1; D assignment may be TRBD1 or TRBD2 (7 bases each). The CDR3 length is 13 residues. CDR1 and CDR2 from the germline V gene are SGHRS and YFSETQ. Trimming cost V 6 bases and J 7 bases, with 14 bases left between them. The CDR3 sequence: CASTRQGGNEQFF. The CDR3 bases that were read are TGCGCCAGCACCCGACAGGGAGGGAATGAG.

This clone was recorded many times. Read coverage stops 3 residues before the CDR3 terminus; the germline J gene supplies the remainder. The chain employs TRBV7-9 and TRBJ1-4; 8 nucleotides agree with TRBD1. With V trimmed by 5 bases and J by 3 bases, 5 bases remained unmatched. Germline values: CDR1 SEHNR, CDR2 FQNEAQ (reference sequence). The CDR3 is made up of 15 amino acids. CDR3 DNA, as far as it was read: TGTGCCAGCAGCGCACAGGGGGGAGCTAATGAAAAA. Translated: CASSAQGGANEK. The complete CDR3 sequence is CASSAQGGANEKLFF.

This clone was seen repeatedly, ten times or more. With the read ending 3 residues before the CDR3 end, the germline J gene is used to fill in that end. V usage is TRBV20-1 and J usage is TRBJ1-1; TRBD1 aligns across 10 bases. The germline V gene encodes CDR1 DFQATT and CDR2 SNEGSKA (reference sequence). The CDR3 sequence is 14 residues long. The ends lost 4 bases at V and 0 bases at J; junction bases unmatched: 2. Incomplete CDR3 DNA: TGCAGTGCTAAGACAGGGGGCGTGAACACTGAA. It codes for CSAKTGGVNTE. The CDR3 reads in full as CSAKTGGVNTEAFF.